The 13 T cell receptor beta chains in this list originate from one sample, sequenced in a study of blood T cells in healthy people across ages. A sample-barcoded 5' primer and a J-beta primer mix were used in a second PCR of roughly 7 to 11 cycles. TCRdb ran MiXCR on the 5' RACE reads and lists one entry per CDR3 protein. The sample holds hundreds of thousands of distinct CDR3 sequences, roughly half seen once. Sequencing input: blood. These receptors were taken from a woman older than 75 in good health.

This clonotype was recorded many times. The rearrangement uses TRBV5-1 and TRBJ2-3; 9 nucleotides match TRBD1. Germline CDR1 SGHRS, CDR2 YFSETQ. V lost 4 bases and J lost 1; bases outside the gene matches: 4. This CDR3 spans 15 amino acids. The CDR3 spells CASSPWTGGTDTQYF. CDR3 nucleotide sequence: TGCGCCAGCAGCCCCTGGACAGGGGGCACAGATACGCAGTATTTT.

The chain links TRBV30 to TRBJ2-1, with 7 bases identical to TRBD2. The CDR3 spans 16 residues. Per the germline V gene, CDR1 is GTSNPN and CDR2 is SVGIG (reference sequence). With 0 bases clipped from V and 7 bases from J, the junction kept 12 bases outside the gene matches. Written as DNA, the CDR3 is TGTGCCTGGAGTGTTTTAAGGTCTAGCGGAAAGAATGAGCAGTTCTTC. Its translation: CAWSVLRSSGKNEQFF.

This clonotype was found many times. V usage is TRBV4-1 and J usage is TRBJ2-5, with 7 bases that match TRBD1. The trim removed 3 bases at V and 5 bases at J, leaving 12 bases unmatched. This CDR3 contains 16 residues. Germline V lookup: CDR1 MGHRA, CDR2 YSYEKL. CDR3 in amino acids: CASSQLPTWGQETQYF. CDR3 nucleotides: TGCGCCAGCAGCCAGCTCCCCACTTGGGGACAGGAGACCCAGTACTTC.

In the case of this clonotype: A much larger clone differs from this one at a single base, so this may be a read error. This chain uses TRBV15 with TRBJ2-7, with 7 bases lining up with TRBD2. Germline loops: CDR1 LNHNV, CDR2 YYDKDF (reference sequence). The CDR3 is 14 amino acids. The CDR3 bases are TGTGCCACCAGCAGAGATCTTGGGGACTACGAGCAGTGCTTC. Translated: CATSRDLGDYEQCF.

V and J are TRBV7-8 and TRBJ1-1; the D gene is possibly TRBD1 (5 bases). The germline V gene encodes CDR1 SGHVS and CDR2 FQNEAQ. This CDR3 has 16 amino acids. V lost 5 bases to trimming and J lost 0 bases, with 16 bases between them. The CDR3 sequence is CASSRPPGILNTEAFF. The CDR3 bases are TGTGCCAGCAGCCGACCTCCAGGGATTTTGAACACTGAAGCTTTCTTT.

The genes are TRBV13 and TRBJ2-3; TRBD2 agrees at 7 bases. V was pared by 8 bases and J by 1 base, with 9 bases of the junction left unmatched. The length of the CDR3 is 15 residues. Germline CDR1 reads PRHDT; CDR2 reads FYEKMQ (reference sequence). CDR3 in DNA: TGTGCCAGCGTTGCGGGGGAAGGAGGCACAGATACGCAGTATTTT. Translation gives CASVAGEGGTDTQYF.

The V and J genes are TRBV4-1 and TRBJ2-6; D unresolved. CDR1 MGHRA and CDR2 YSYEKL come from the germline V gene. V was clipped by 6 bases and J by 0 bases, with 9 bases between them. This CDR3 is 15 amino acids long. In DNA form, the CDR3 reads TGCGCCAGCAGACAGCTGCTCTCTGGGGCCAACGTCCTGACTTTC. Translating gives CASRQLLSGANVLTF.

The V call is TRBV7-2, the J call TRBJ1-1; D unresolved. Between the trimmed V and J ends, which lost 5 bases and 7 bases, there was a span of 11 bases. The length of the CDR3 is 12 residues. Germline CDR1 SGHTA, CDR2 FQGNSA. CDR3 region: CASSLYSIEAFF. CDR3 in DNA: TGTGCCAGCAGCCTATACAGTATTGAAGCTTTCTTT.

The chain uses TRBV4-3 and TRBJ2-7; 7 bases align to TRBD2. J lost 5 bases, V lost 3 bases, and 16 bases had no gene match. In germline, CDR1 is LGHNA, CDR2 YSLEER. The CDR3 is 17 residues long. The chain's CDR3 is CASSHRAWEGRMNEQYF. The CDR3 DNA sequence: TGCGCCAGCAGCCACCGAGCATGGGAGGGAAGGATGAACGAGCAGTACTTC.

Many counts were recorded for this clonotype. This chain connects TRBV29-1 to TRBJ2-7, with D possibly TRBD2 on 5 matching bases. V lost 4 bases to trimming and J lost 0 bases, with 13 bases between them. The germline gives CDR1 SQVTM, CDR2 ANQGSEA. The CDR3 sequence is 14 residues long. The CDR3 nucleotides are TGCAGCGTTGGTAGTGGTGGGAGCTCCTACGAGCAGTACTTC. It codes for CSVGSGGSSYEQYF.

Comments on this clonotype: It may be a read error: a sequence one base away is much more abundant. CDR3: CASSRGAAGDYNEQYF. DNA of the CDR3: TGTGCCAGCAGTCGGGGAGCCGCGGGAGACTACAATGAGCAGTACTTC. V gene TRBV12-3 or TRBV12-4 combines with J gene TRBJ2-5; the match to TRBD2 covers 7 bases. The CDR3 contains 16 residues. The J segment lost 11 bases and the V segment lost 5 bases, leaving 20 bases of the junction unmatched.

Concerning this clonotype: One end of the junction does not line up with germline, which may come from a read error. J is TRBJ2-3 and V is TRBV28; the D is unclear. The germline V gene has CDR1 MDHEN and CDR2 SYDVKM. The CDR3 spans 14 residues. The CDR3 nucleotides are TGTGCCAGCGGCCTGAGCTCTAACACAGATGCGCAGTATTTT. It encodes CASGLSSNTDAQYF.

V is TRBV27 and J is TRBJ2-1; 14 nucleotides match TRBD2. Per germline, CDR1 MNHEY and CDR2 SMNVEV (reference sequence). With V trimmed by 5 bases and J by 1 base, 16 bases remained unmatched. CDR3 length: 21 amino acids. The CDR3, as DNA: TGTGCCAGCAGTAAGGGACTAGCGGGAGCCGTAAGTCCCCAGTCCTACAATGAGCAGTTCTTC. The encoded protein is CASSKGLAGAVSPQSYNEQFF.